The clone carrying this T cell receptor beta chain has just a few counts. The V and J ends lost 11 bases and 3 bases respectively, with 13 bases between them. This CDR3 comprises 12 residues. Germline V CDR1 and CDR2: MNHEY, SMNVEV (reference sequence). Original data processing: Amplification of reference gene primers provided the estimated nucleated cell counts. Sequenced by immunoSEQ multiplex PCR; TCRdb stores in-frame clones only, minus some. D and trimming were read from the DNA, whereas the V and J calls and clone size are those reported in that table. Among around 130,000 clones, 70% to 80% were seen once, and the ten largest hold over 7%. This sample is part of a study of blood T cell repertoires in COVID-19. Study details: Whether acute or convalescent, the COVID-19 samples came from the United States, Italy and Spain. The cDNA or gDNA used as material had been derived from T cells, B-cell-depleted T cells, or PBMCs.

This TCR was recovered from a human donor in a cohort sampled during active COVID-19. The chain employs TRBV27 and TRBJ1-2, with D possibly TRBD1 on 5 matching bases. Sequencing was done on a sample of peripheral blood. The CDR3 bases are TGTGCCGGCTTAACAGGCTACTATGGCTACACCTTC. Its protein product is CAGLTGYYGYTF.